The 30 T cell receptor delta chains listed next were all sequenced from one sample in a study of gamma-delta T cells after stem cell transplantation. TCRdb re-processed the RT-PCR reads using CATT. The sample gives about 2,100 delta-chain clones, approximately 3.1% of which show up once; about a fifth is in the top ten. Specimen: gamma-delta T cells. These receptors came from a human donor. It is not recorded whose cells these are; they may come from a transplant donor.

This clone was found a few times. A far bigger clonotype differs at one base, so this is likely a read error. The sample carries other DNA sequences with the same CDR3. The chain is built from TRDV2 and TRDJ1, with 13 nucleotides matching TRDD3. The junction had 11 bases not matched to a gene; V was cut back by 0 bases and J by 2 bases. This CDR3 has 19 amino acids. Germline V gene lookup returns CDR1 GEAIGNYY and CDR2 EKD. This CDR3 is CACDTVLGDTQGQTDKLIF. The DNA of the CDR3 is TGTGCCTGTGACACCGTACTGGGGGATACGCAGGGGCAGACCGATAAACTCATCTTT.

This clone was found a few times. The protein recorded in TCRdb matches a much larger clone and deviates from this DNA's translation at residue 3, suggesting a read error; the protein here is obtained by translating the DNA. V and J are TRDV2 and TRDJ1; D unclear. This CDR3 has 15 residues. Germline V gene data show CDR1 as GEAIGNYY and CDR2 as EKD. The CDR3 DNA reads TGTGCCCGTGACTTTTTAAAACGCGACACCGATAAACTCATCTTT. As protein: CARDFLKRDTDKLIF.

As to this clone: The TCRdb protein, from a much larger clone, departs from this DNA's translation at residue 3, likely by read error; the protein shown derives from the DNA. The rearrangement joins TRDV2 to TRDJ3; no firm D call. CDR3 size: 16 residues. Germline values: CDR1 GEAIGNYY, CDR2 EKD. The CDR3 protein is CARDSISSWDTRQMFF. The CDR3 region has the DNA TGTGCCCGTGACTCGATTAGCTCCTGGGACACCCGACAGATGTTTTTC.

Details on this clone: The mismatch at residue 15 between this DNA's translation and the TCRdb protein of a much larger clone likely reflects a read error; the protein shown is translated from the DNA. The chain is built from TRDV1 and TRDJ1; tentative D call: TRDD2 (6 bases). Germline-derived CDR1 and CDR2 are TSWWSYY and QGS. The CDR3 is made up of 17 amino acids. CDR3 protein: CALSTLPAPHSADKPIF. CDR3 bases: TGTGCTCTTTCCACCCTTCCGGCGCCTCACTCCGCCGATAAACCCATCTTT.

This clone appeared a few times. A far larger clone is off by one base, so a read error is likely. The sample holds other DNA sequences that translate to the same CDR3. The chain is built from TRDV2 and TRDJ1, with unresolved D. V was cut by 0 bases and J by 0 bases, with 19 bases left in between. The CDR3 totals 18 residues. Germline-derived CDR1 and CDR2 are GEAIGNYY and EKD. CDR3 DNA: TGTGCCTGTGACACCTTGTCCGGTCCCTCCACATACACCGATAAACTCATCTTT. Residues: CACDTLSGPSTYTDKLIF.

As concerns this clone: TCRdb attributes to this sequence the protein of a much larger clone, which differs from the DNA translation at residue 16; a read error is likely, and the protein displayed is translated from the DNA. The chain uses TRDV2 and TRDJ1, with D perhaps TRDD2 or TRDD3 (6 bases each). CDR3 size: 17 residues. CDR1 and CDR2 (germline): GEAIGNYY, EKD. CDR3 DNA sequence: TGTGCCTGTGACACCCTACTGGGTCCTTCCAACACCGATAAACTCACCTTT. Its translation is CACDTLLGPSNTDKLTF.

This clone was observed a few times. A much larger clone differs by one base, so this may be a read error. Other DNA sequences in this specimen translate into the identical CDR3. The CDR3 bases are TGTGCCTGTTTGGCGGTGGGGGATACGGGTGGGACCGATAAACTTATCTTT. Translated: CACLAVGDTGGTDKLIF. This chain connects TRDV2 to TRDJ1; 11 bases are shared with TRDD3. Germline V CDR1 and CDR2: GEAIGNYY, EKD. CDR3 length: 17 residues.

This clone turned up a few times. A much larger clone lies one base from this, so it may be a read error. This sequence joins TRDV2 and TRDJ1, with 13 nucleotides matching TRDD3. Per the germline V gene, CDR1 is GEAIGNYY and CDR2 is EKD. The CDR3 sequence is 20 residues long. In nucleotides, the CDR3 is TGTGCCCGTGACGAACTGGGGGATACGGGGGGGGCACTTCACACCGATAAACTCATCTTT. As protein: CARDELGDTGGALHTDKLIF.

As concerns this clone: A clone one base away is much larger, so this may be a read error. The gene calls are TRDV2 and TRDJ1, with 11 bases lining up with TRDD3. Germline CDR1 is GEAIGNYY and CDR2 is EKD. The CDR3 runs 18 residues. V lost 1 base and J lost 3; bases outside the gene matches: 12. DNA of the CDR3: TGTGCCTGTGACACGCTGGGGGATACCACACTGTACGCCGATAAACTCATCTTT. The encoded protein is CACDTLGDTTLYADKLIF.

Notes on this clone: It differs at one base from a far larger clone, so likely a read error. The sample contains more than one DNA sequence encoding this CDR3. The V and J genes are TRDV2 and TRDJ1; the match to TRDD3 covers 11 bases. Trimming took 0 bases from V and 0 from J; bases not matched to a gene: 14. The CDR3 length is 20 residues. Germline V gene data show CDR1 as GEAIGNYY and CDR2 as EKD. The CDR3 protein is CACDTVPVGDTHLYTDKLIF. CDR3 coding DNA: TGTGCCTGTGACACCGTTCCGGTGGGGGATACGCATCTATACACCGATAAACTCATCTTT.

There are a few counts of this clone. TCRdb's protein for this DNA is that of a much larger clone and differs from the translation at residue 18, likely a read error; the protein shown is the DNA translation. Here the CDR3 DNA reads TGTGCCTGTGACACCGTAAGGGGGATACTTTCAACTTGGGCCGATAAACTCACCTTT. Protein sequence: CACDTVRGILSTWADKLTF. The V and J genes are TRDV2 and TRDJ1; 9 bases match TRDD3. Per the germline V gene, CDR1 is GEAIGNYY and CDR2 is EKD. The CDR3 is made up of 19 amino acids.

This clone is deemed medium-sized. A much more abundant neighbour one base away suggests this may be a read error. This same CDR3 is encoded by further DNA sequences in the sample. V is TRDV2 and J is TRDJ1, with TRDD3 matching over 8 bases. The CDR3 covers 17 residues. Germline CDR1 reads GEAIGNYY; CDR2 reads EKD. The CDR3 loop reads CACDTLGEKVYTDKLIF. The CDR3 region has the DNA TGTGCCTGTGACACCCTGGGGGAGAAGGTGTACACCGATAAACTCATCTTC.

Within the sample, this clone is medium-sized (0.01 to 0.1%). A much larger clone differs from this one at a single base, so this may be a read error. V and J are TRDV2 and TRDJ1; possible D gene TRDD3, 5 bases. This CDR3 is built from 14 residues. The germline V gene has CDR1 GEAIGNYY and CDR2 EKD. Between the trimmed V and J ends, which lost 0 bases and 3 bases, there was a span of 10 bases. The chain's CDR3 is CACDTAGPSDKLIF. The CDR3 nucleotides read TGTGCCTGTGACACCGCTGGGCCATCCGATAAACTCATCTTT.

A note on this clone: Translating this DNA gives a protein that differs at residue 10 from the TCRdb one, which belongs to a much larger clone; a read error is likely, and the protein shown is this translation. This chain connects TRDV2 to TRDJ1; D might be TRDD3 (6 bases). V gave up 3 bases and J gave up 2 bases, with 24 bases separating them. CDR3 size: 18 residues. CDR1 and CDR2 from the germline V gene are GEAIGNYY and EKD. The CDR3: CACDPVWTGRYATDKLIF. In DNA, the CDR3 is TGTGCCTGTGACCCGGTTTGGACTGGGAGATACGCGACCGATAAACTCATCTTT.

This clone was detected a few times. This likely traces to a read error, being one base from a far larger clone. This chain links TRDV2 with TRDJ1; D may correspond to TRDD2 or TRDD3 (5 bases each). This CDR3 contains 15 residues. Germline V gene lookup returns CDR1 GEAIGNYY and CDR2 EKD. Trimming removed 3 bases at V and 1 base at J, with 14 bases between. The CDR3 sequence is CACDALPGTTDKLIF. CDR3 DNA: TGTGCCTGTGACGCCCTACCGGGGACCACCGATAAACTCATCTTT.

CDR3 in amino acids: CALGEGLGAHTDKLIF. The DNA of the CDR3 is TGTGCTCTTGGGGAGGGGCTGGGGGCCCACACCGATAAACTCATCTTT. The chain combines TRDV1 with TRDJ1, with TRDD3 identical over 7 bases. Germline CDR1 and CDR2: TSWWSYY and QGS. The CDR3 consists of 16 residues. V shed 3 bases and J 0 bases; nucleotides not matched to a gene: 7.

As for this clone: A clone one base away is much larger, so this may be a read error. This chain connects TRDV2 to TRDJ3; TRDD3 aligns across 9 bases. Trimming cost V 0 bases and J 0 bases; bases outside gene matches: 14. Germline V lookup: CDR1 GEAIGNYY, CDR2 EKD. CDR3 length equals 22 residues. CDR3: CACDTAYTGGHTASWDTRQMFF. The CDR3 DNA reads TGTGCCTGTGACACCGCCTATACTGGGGGACACACTGCCTCCTGGGACACCCGACAGATGTTTTTC.

This clone showed up just a few times. This likely came from a read error, as a far larger clone is one base away. This same CDR3 is encoded by further DNA sequences in the sample. The V and J genes are TRDV2 and TRDJ1, with TRDD3 matching 12 bases. V trimming: 3 bases; J trimming: 0 bases; junction bases outside the gene matches: 10. The V gene's germline CDR1 is GEAIGNYY and CDR2 EKD. The CDR3 loop spans 18 amino acids. The CDR3 nucleotides are TGTGCCTGTGACCCCGTACTGGGGGATACCGCGGACACCGATAAACTCATCTTT. Translating it yields CACDPVLGDTADTDKLIF.

The rearrangement uses TRDV2 and TRDJ1; 9 bases map to TRDD3. The germline CDR1 and CDR2 sequences are GEAIGNYY and EKD. The CDR3 is 17 amino acids. With 3 bases clipped from V and 0 bases from J, the junction kept 10 bases outside the gene matches. The CDR3: CACDLLGDPEYTDKLIF. The CDR3 region has the DNA TGTGCCTGTGACTTACTGGGGGACCCCGAGTACACCGATAAACTCATCTTT.

To note about this clone: The translation of this DNA and the TCRdb protein of a much larger clone differ at residue 16, probably owing to a read error; the protein shown here is translated from the DNA. The rearrangement links TRDV2 to TRDJ1; 9 nucleotides align to TRDD3. The CDR3 contains 18 residues. Germline V lookup: CDR1 GEAIGNYY, CDR2 EKD. The CDR3 coding sequence is TGTGCCTGTGACACCGTCTCGAAACTGGGGGAGAGCACCGATAAACCCATCTTT. As protein: CACDTVSKLGESTDKPIF.

This clone occurred a few times. TCRdb pairs this DNA with a much larger clone's protein that differs at residue 9, likely a read error; the protein shown was translated from the DNA. V and J are TRDV2 and TRDJ1; the D gene is possibly TRDD3 (5 bases). Trimming removed 0 bases from V and 3 bases from J, with 25 bases in between. CDR1 and CDR2 from the germline V gene are GEAIGNYY and EKD. CDR3 size: 19 residues. The CDR3 DNA sequence: TGTGCCTGTGACACCGTAAGGGGGGTACTTTCAACTTGGGCCGATAAACTCATCTTT. It encodes CACDTVRGVLSTWADKLIF.

This clone came up a few times. This DNA's translation differs at residue 3 from TCRdb's protein, which comes from a much larger clone; a read error is likely, and the protein shown is translated from the DNA. This chain joins TRDV2 and TRDJ1; D tentatively fits TRDD2 or TRDD3 (6 bases each). The CDR3 is 17 residues long. Germline loops: CDR1 GEAIGNYY, CDR2 EKD. CDR3 sequence (DNA): TGTGCCCGTGACACCCTACTGGGTCCTTCCAACACCGATAAACTCATCTTT. Translated, it gives CARDTLLGPSNTDKLIF.

As concerns this clone: A far larger clone is a single base away, which makes a read error likely. The sample holds other DNA sequences that translate to the same CDR3. This sequence joins TRDV2 and TRDJ1; D is uncertain. This CDR3 is 15 amino acids long. From germline, CDR1 is GEAIGNYY and CDR2 EKD. Here the CDR3 DNA reads TGTGCCTGCGACACCGTGTCGACTTCGCCCGATAAACTCATCTTT. It translates to CACDTVSTSPDKLIF.

This clone was seen only a few times. A far larger clone is a single base away, which makes a read error likely. The same CDR3 is also encoded by other DNA sequences in this sample. The chain's CDR3 is CACDTVSGGPPLGDKLIF. DNA of the CDR3: TGTGCCTGTGACACCGTGTCTGGGGGTCCCCCTCTGGGCGATAAACTTATCTTT. V gene TRDV2 combines with J gene TRDJ1, with 7 nucleotides matching TRDD3. Germline assignment: CDR1 GEAIGNYY and CDR2 EKD. The CDR3 loop spans 18 amino acids.

The genes are TRDV2 and TRDJ1, with D perhaps TRDD3 (6 bases). The CDR3 is 15 residues long. The germline CDR1 and CDR2 sequences are GEAIGNYY and EKD. V was cut by 3 bases and J by 3 bases, with 16 bases left in between. The CDR3 sequence is CACDSVGANSDKLIF. The DNA for the CDR3 is TGTGCCTGTGACTCGGTGGGGGCTAATTCCGATAAACTCATCTTT.

This clone has only a few counts. Given a far larger clone just one base away, this is likely a sequencing read error. Other DNA sequences of this sample code for an identical CDR3. The CDR3 region is CACDIVLTGGYPVGSWDTRQMFF. The CDR3 region has the DNA TGTGCCTGTGACATCGTGTTGACTGGGGGATACCCTGTGGGCTCCTGGGACACCCGACAGATGTTCTTC. The rearrangement joins TRDV2 to TRDJ3; 12 positions match TRDD3. From germline, CDR1 is GEAIGNYY and CDR2 EKD. The CDR3 loop spans 23 amino acids.

As for this clone: This DNA's translation differs at residue 6 from TCRdb's protein, which comes from a much larger clone; a read error is likely, and the protein shown is translated from the DNA. This rearrangement joins TRDV2 to TRDJ1; the match to TRDD3 covers 11 bases. Trimming cost V 0 bases and J 2 bases; bases outside gene matches: 10. CDR1 is GEAIGNYY, CDR2 EKD, per germline. The CDR3 loop spans 18 amino acids. For the CDR3, the DNA is TGTGCCTGTGACACCGCTGATGGGGGATACGCAGGGACCGATAAACTCATCTTT. This translates into CACDTADGGYAGTDKLIF.

By share, this clone ranks as medium-sized. The chain links TRDV2 to TRDJ1; 10 bases agree with TRDD3. Germline CDR1 reads GEAIGNYY; CDR2 reads EKD. This CDR3 comprises 17 residues. J was trimmed by 0 bases and V by 3 bases; bases with no gene match: 9. CDR3 protein: CACDSLLGDRYTDKLIF. DNA for the CDR3: TGTGCCTGTGACTCTCTACTGGGGGATCGGTACACCGATAAACTCATCTTT.

In its sample, this clone was seen a few times. TCRdb's protein for this DNA is that of a much larger clone and differs from the translation at residue 9, likely a read error; the protein shown is the DNA translation. The rearrangement links TRDV2 to TRDJ1; the D gene is possibly TRDD3 (5 bases). The germline CDR1 and CDR2 sequences are GEAIGNYY and EKD. V dropped 0 bases and J dropped 2 bases, with 21 bases sitting between them. This CDR3 is built from 18 residues. CDR3 protein: CACDTVDGEYAGTDKLIF. CDR3 sequence (DNA): TGTGCCTGTGACACCGTTGATGGGGAATACGCAGGGACCGATAAACTCATCTTT.

This clone qualifies as medium-sized (0.01 to 0.1%). The rearrangement links TRDV2 to TRDJ1; D might be TRDD3 (6 bases). V lost 3 bases and J lost 1, with 14 bases in between. The germline V gene has CDR1 GEAIGNYY and CDR2 EKD. The CDR3 is 15 amino acids. In DNA, the CDR3 is TGTGCCTGTGACGCCCTACTGGGTTCCACCGATAAACTCATCTTT. It codes for CACDALLGSTDKLIF.